What follows are 30 T cell receptor beta chains derived from one specimen sequenced in a study of T cells in women clearing cervical HPV infection. Produced via immunoSEQ multiplex PCR; TCRdb's table is partial and in-frame only. The listing contains tens of thousands of clones. The sequenced material came from blood buffy coat. The origin of the receptors is a woman aged 18-70 years with a cervical HPV16 infection that either progressed to CIN3+ or cleared (not recorded which).

Of note for this clone: The read gets to within 3 residues of the CDR3 end, and the germline J gene fills in the rest. This chain uses TRBV5-6 with TRBJ1-4, with D perhaps matching TRBD1 (5 bases). The germline gives CDR1 SGHDT, CDR2 YYEEEE. This CDR3 is built from 14 residues. With 4 bases removed from V and 6 bases from J, the gap between germline ends came to 13 bases. The sequenced CDR3 bases are TGTGCCAGCAGCCGGGGGGGATTATATGAAAAA. It codes for CASSRGGLYEK. The whole CDR3 sequence is CASSRGGLYEKLFF.

About this clone: The read falls 3 residues short of the CDR3 end, and the missing part is taken from the germline J gene. The V gene is TRBV10-3, the J gene TRBJ2-5; 10 bases agree with TRBD2. After removal of 8 bases from V and 1 base from J, the junction contained 13 bases not matched to a gene. This CDR3 is built from 17 residues. Germline values: CDR1 ENHRY, CDR2 SYGVKD. The CDR3 DNA, read in part, is TGTGCCATCCACCGCGGGAAACTAGCGGGGTCCCAAGAGACC. It encodes CAIHRGKLAGSQET. The entire CDR3 protein is CAIHRGKLAGSQETQYF.

With regard to this clone: The read stops 3 residues short of the end of the CDR3; the missing end is completed from the germline J gene. The J gene is TRBJ1-6, the V gene TRBV6-2 or TRBV6-3; possibly TRBD1 for D (6 bases). Per germline, CDR1 MNHEY and CDR2 SVGEGT. Between the trimmed V and J ends, which lost 5 bases and 10 bases, there was a span of 18 bases. The CDR3 consists of 15 residues. CDR3 amino acids: CASSRGTHTESPLHF. CDR3 bases read: TGTGCCAGCAGTCGTGGGACACATACAGAATCACCC.

Concerning this clone itself: Read coverage stops 3 residues before the CDR3 terminus; the germline J gene supplies the remainder. The chain carries TRBV11-2 and TRBJ2-3, with D tentatively TRBD1 (6 bases). Between the trimmed V and J ends, which lost 1 base and 6 bases, there was a span of 14 bases. The CDR3 runs 15 residues. Germline loops: CDR1 SGHAT, CDR2 FQNNGV. CDR3 DNA, as far as it was read: TGTGCCAGCAGCTTAGGGGGGCCATCGGGGGATACG. Protein: CASSLGGPSGDT. The whole CDR3 protein is CASSLGGPSGDTQYF.

A remark on this clone: From the germline J gene comes the end of the CDR3, since the read stops 3 residues before it. J is TRBJ1-5 and V is TRBV19; D is unclear. Germline V gives CDR1 LNHDA, CDR2 SQIVND (reference sequence). Between the trimmed V and J ends, which lost 3 bases and 2 bases, there was a span of 11 bases. The CDR3 extends over 15 amino acids. The CDR3 loop reads CASSIPQVGNQPQHF. The part of the CDR3 DNA that was read is TGTGCCAGTAGTATTCCCCAGGTGGGCAATCAGCCC.

Turning to this clone: The CDR3 end lies 3 residues beyond the end of the read and is filled in from the germline J gene. V gene TRBV30 combines with J gene TRBJ2-4, with TRBD2 matching 9 bases. The germline CDR1 and CDR2 sequences are GTSNPN and SVGIG (reference sequence). CDR3 size: 13 residues. CDR3 residues: CAWSNWRGGSQYF. Incomplete CDR3 DNA: TGTGCCTGGAGTAACTGGCGGGGGGGCTCT.

Comment on this clone: The CDR3 end falls 3 residues outside the read, so it is completed with the germline J gene. The chain uses TRBV18 and TRBJ2-1; TRBD2 aligns across 13 bases. The length of the CDR3 is 14 residues. Germline V gene sequence: CDR1 KGHSH, CDR2 LQKENI. Germline trimming cut 9 bases from V and 5 bases from J; bases unmatched to any gene: 4. The CDR3 DNA, read in part, is TGTGCCAGTCGACTAGCGGGGGGAAACAATGAG. The encoded protein is CASRLAGGNNE. The full CDR3 protein reads CASRLAGGNNEQFF.

The CDR3 loop reads CASSLLTGGAETQYF. CDR3 bases read: TGTGCCAGCAGCTTGTTGACAGGGGGCGCGGAGACG. The rearrangement uses TRBV5-5 and TRBJ2-3; the match to TRBD1 covers 10 bases. The read comes to an end 3 residues before the CDR3 does, leaving the germline J gene to fill in the end. The germline V gene has CDR1 SGHKS and CDR2 YYEKEE (reference sequence). CDR3 size: 15 residues.

Concerning this clone: The read stops 3 residues short of the end of the CDR3; the missing end is completed from the germline J gene. This chain connects TRBV7-9 to TRBJ1-2; D is undetermined. This CDR3 has 12 amino acids. Germline assignment: CDR1 SEHNR and CDR2 FQNEAQ (reference sequence). Here the CDR3 reads CASSFTRYDYTF. The covered CDR3 bases are TGTGCCAGCAGCTTTACAAGGTACGAC.

Notes on this clone: The CDR3 end is not reached by the read, which stops 3 residues before it; the germline J gene fills it in. The gene calls are TRBV2 and TRBJ2-4, with TRBD1 identical over 7 bases. Trimming cost V 6 bases and J 1 base; bases outside gene matches: 3. The germline gives CDR1 SNHLY, CDR2 FYNNEI. The CDR3 loop spans 14 amino acids. The CDR3 spells CASRDRVAKNIQYF. The sequenced CDR3 bases are TGTGCCAGCAGAGACAGGGTGGCCAAAAACATT.

With regard to this clone: From the germline J gene comes the end of the CDR3, since the read stops 3 residues before it. The chain has TRBV19 and TRBJ1-2; no clear D. The CDR3 covers 15 residues. Germline V CDR1 and CDR2: LNHDA, SQIVND (reference sequence). The covered CDR3 bases are TGTGCCAGTAGCCTCAAGCTAGGTTTCACCTACGAC. This sequence encodes CASSLKLGFTYD. The full CDR3 protein is CASSLKLGFTYDYTF.

Notes on this clone: The read finishes 3 residues shy of the CDR3 end, and the germline J gene is used to complete it. The J gene is TRBJ2-1, the V gene TRBV7-9, with unresolved D. Germline CDR1 and CDR2: SEHNR and FQNEAQ (reference sequence). The CDR3 loop spans 12 amino acids. V shed 3 bases and J shed 4 bases, with 4 bases lying between them. The CDR3 bases that were read are TGTGCCAGCAGCTTCCGGTACAATGAG. Protein product: CASSFRYNE. The whole CDR3 protein reads CASSFRYNEQFF.

A note on this clone: From the germline J gene comes the end of the CDR3, since the read stops 3 residues before it. The chain links TRBV5-4 to TRBJ2-3; D perhaps matches TRBD1 (5 bases). From germline, CDR1 is SGHNT and CDR2 YYREEE (reference sequence). The length of the CDR3 is 13 residues. Incomplete CDR3 DNA: TGTGCCAGCAGCGGAACCAGGGTAGAGACG. Translated, it gives CASSGTRVET. The CDR3 in its entirety is CASSGTRVETQYF.

With regard to this clone: The CDR3 goes on 3 residues after the read ends, and that part is filled in from the germline J gene. The gene calls are TRBV19 and TRBJ1-6; 9 bases are shared with TRBD1. Trimming at V came to 6 bases and at J to 8 bases, leaving 14 bases not matched to a gene. Germline CDR1 and CDR2: LNHDA and SQIVND (reference sequence). This CDR3 spans 17 amino acids. CDR3 protein: CASSRDRVTGQDSPLHF. The sequenced part of the CDR3 DNA is TGTGCCAGTAGCCGGGACAGGGTGACGGGTCAGGATTCACCC. The full variable domain, rest sourced from reference TRBV19 and TRBJ1-6, is DGGITQSPKYLFRKEGQNVTLSCEQNLNHDAMYWYRQDPGQGLRLIYYSQIVNDFQKGDIAEGYSVSREKKESFPLTVTSAQKNPTAFYLCASSRDRVTGQDSPLHFGNGTRLTVT.

Turning to this clone: The read gets to within 3 residues of the CDR3 end, and the germline J gene fills in the rest. The chain employs TRBV14 and TRBJ1-1; 12 bases fit TRBD1. CDR3 length: 19 amino acids. CDR1 is SGHDN, CDR2 FVKESK, per germline. Germline trimming cut 1 base from V and 0 bases from J; bases unmatched to any gene: 9. CDR3 DNA, as far as it was read: TGTGCCAGCAGCCAAGCATGGGACAGGGGGCCCAGGATGAACACTGAA. It specifies CASSQAWDRGPRMNTE. The whole CDR3 reads CASSQAWDRGPRMNTEAFF.

As concerns this clone: The read ends 3 residues before the CDR3 terminus; that terminus is restored from the germline J gene. The chain is built from TRBV19 and TRBJ2-3; D is unclear. Germline lookup yields CDR1 LNHDA and CDR2 SQIVND (reference sequence). This CDR3 region has 15 residues. With 1 base removed from V and 2 bases from J, the gap between germline ends came to 10 bases. Here the CDR3 reads CASSIGPGSTDTQYF. The CDR3 DNA, read in part, is TGTGCCAGTAGTATAGGCCCAGGTTCCACAGATACG. The variable domain in full, with the rest retrieved from reference TRBV19 and TRBJ2-3, is DGGITQSPKYLFRKEGQNVTLSCEQNLNHDAMYWYRQDPGQGLRLIYYSQIVNDFQKGDIAEGYSVSREKKESFPLTVTSAQKNPTAFYLCASSIGPGSTDTQYFGPGTRLTVL.

Comments on this clone: The read ends 3 residues early relative to the CDR3; the germline J gene fills the gap. The chain is built from TRBV9 and TRBJ2-2, with 9 nucleotides matching TRBD2. The germline V gene has CDR1 SGDLS and CDR2 YYNGEE. This CDR3 has 15 amino acids. Trimming at V came to 2 bases and at J to 4 bases, leaving 3 bases not matched to a gene. The DNA read from the CDR3 is TGTGCCAGCAGCGTGCGGGGGGGAAGCACCGGGGAG. Amino acid sequence: CASSVRGGSTGE. The entire CDR3 protein reads CASSVRGGSTGELFF. Full variable domain (rest looked up from reference TRBV9 and TRBJ2-2): DSGVTQTPKHLITATGQRVTLRCSPRSGDLSVYWYQQSLDQGLQFLIQYYNGEERAKGNILERFSAQQFPDLHSELNLSSLELGDSALYFCASSVRGGSTGELFFGEGSRLTVL.

A note on this clone: The observed sequence ends 3 residues before the CDR3 terminus, with the missing tail filled in from the germline J gene. This chain links TRBV6-2 or TRBV6-3 with TRBJ1-1; no firm D call. Trimming took 8 bases from V and 7 from J, leaving 11 bases between them. The germline gives CDR1 MNHEY, CDR2 SVGEGT. The CDR3 consists of 11 residues. The sequenced CDR3 bases are TGTGCCAGCCAGAGACTGAATGAA. It translates to CASQRLNE. From start to end, the CDR3 is CASQRLNEAFF.

A note on this clone: The read ends 3 residues shy of where the CDR3 ends; the end is completed using the germline J gene. The V gene is TRBV6-2 or TRBV6-3, the J gene TRBJ2-4, with TRBD2 matching 12 bases. This CDR3 comprises 15 residues. The germline V gene has CDR1 MNHEY and CDR2 SVGEGT. The part of the CDR3 DNA that was read is TGTGCCAGCAGTTTGACTAGCGGGGGCCCGTTACTT. It yields the protein CASSLTSGGPLL. The whole CDR3 reads CASSLTSGGPLLQYF.

To note about this clone: The read terminates 3 residues ahead of where the CDR3 ends, so the germline J gene completes it. The rearrangement joins TRBV20-1 to TRBJ2-3, with TRBD2 identical over 8 bases. V was clipped by 6 bases and J by 3 bases; unmatched bases: 14. CDR1 and CDR2 from the germline V gene are DFQATT and SNEGSKA (reference sequence). The CDR3 consists of 16 residues. The CDR3 reads CSAPGGVNPLTDTQYF. The part of the CDR3 DNA that was read is TGCAGTGCCCCCGGGGGGGTAAATCCCCTGACAGATACG.

A word on this clone: Read coverage stops 3 residues before the CDR3 terminus; the germline J gene supplies the remainder. The rearrangement uses TRBV2 and TRBJ2-7; 7 nucleotides align to TRBD1. CDR1 SNHLY and CDR2 FYNNEI come from the germline V gene. V gave up 3 bases and J gave up 5 bases; unmatched junction bases: 1. The CDR3 consists of 12 residues. The DNA read from the CDR3 is TGTGCCAGCAGTGACCAGGGGGACGAG. Translating it yields CASSDQGDE. In full, the CDR3 is CASSDQGDEQYF.

About this clone itself: The CDR3 is cut off 3 residues early in the read; its end comes from the germline J gene. V is TRBV5-1 and J is TRBJ1-4; D not certain. The CDR3 runs to 13 residues. V was clipped by 5 bases and J by 0 bases, with 5 bases between them. From germline, CDR1 is SGHRS and CDR2 YFSETQ. The CDR3 spells CASRTPTNEKLFF. Incomplete CDR3 DNA: TGCGCCAGCAGGACACCAACTAATGAAAAA. The variable domain in full, with the rest retrieved from reference TRBV5-1 and TRBJ1-4, is KAGVTQTPRYLIKTRGQQVTLSCSPISGHRSVSWYQQTPGQGLQFLFEYFSETQRNKGNFPGRFSGRQFSNSRSEMNVSTLELGDSALYLCASRTPTNEKLFFGSGTQLSVL.

Remarks on this clone: The CDR3 end falls 3 residues outside the read, so it is completed with the germline J gene. This sequence joins TRBV20-1 and TRBJ2-1; 10 nucleotides line up with TRBD2. V dropped 7 bases and J dropped 7; count of bases not matched to a gene: 10. Per the germline V gene, CDR1 is DFQATT and CDR2 is SNEGSKA (reference sequence). This CDR3 comprises 14 residues. The covered CDR3 bases are TGCAGTGTACTAACTAGCGGGGTAGGAAATGAG. Translated, it gives CSVLTSGVGNE. The whole CDR3 sequence is CSVLTSGVGNEQFF.

Note on this clone: The read falls 3 residues short of the CDR3 end, and the missing part is taken from the germline J gene. The chain recombines TRBV19 with TRBJ1-2; D call uncertain. The CDR3 totals 15 residues. The germline CDR1 and CDR2 sequences are LNHDA and SQIVND (reference sequence). V was trimmed by 3 bases and J by 0 bases, leaving 11 bases between them. CDR3 bases read: TGTGCCAGTAGTATTCTTACAGACACTAACTATGGC. The encoded protein is CASSILTDTNYG. The whole CDR3 sequence reads CASSILTDTNYGYTF.

A remark on this clone: The read terminates 3 residues ahead of where the CDR3 ends, so the germline J gene completes it. The chain is built from TRBV4-1 and TRBJ2-7; 7 nucleotides align to TRBD2. CDR1 and CDR2 from the germline V gene are MGHRA and YSYEKL. V gave up 1 base and J gave up 2 bases; unmatched junction bases: 11. The CDR3 is 17 residues long. CDR3 DNA, as far as it was read: TGCGCCAGCAGCCAAGGCGGGGGACTAAGAGAAACCTACGAG. It codes for CASSQGGGLRETYE. The whole CDR3 sequence is CASSQGGGLRETYEQYF.

According to its frequency, this clone is medium-sized. Read data end 3 residues before the CDR3 end; the end is taken from the germline J gene. The J gene is TRBJ1-6, the V gene TRBV19; D not resolved. Trimming removed 3 bases at V and 0 bases at J, with 9 bases between. Per germline, CDR1 LNHDA and CDR2 SQIVND (reference sequence). The CDR3 spans 16 residues. The sequenced CDR3 bases are TGTGCCAGTAGTATTTACACCTTCTCCTATAATTCACCC. It is translated as CASSIYTFSYNSP. The full CDR3 is CASSIYTFSYNSPLHF. The complete variable domain, with remaining parts taken from reference TRBV19 and TRBJ1-6, reads DGGITQSPKYLFRKEGQNVTLSCEQNLNHDAMYWYRQDPGQGLRLIYYSQIVNDFQKGDIAEGYSVSREKKESFPLTVTSAQKNPTAFYLCASSIYTFSYNSPLHFGNGTRLTVT.

Comments on this clone: Read sequence stops 3 residues before the CDR3 end, and the germline J gene provides the missing end. The V gene is TRBV7-7, the J gene TRBJ2-5, with D unresolved. This CDR3 spans 15 amino acids. Between the trimmed V and J ends, which lost 1 base and 5 bases, there was a span of 14 bases. Germline V gene data show CDR1 as SSHAT and CDR2 as FNYEAQ (reference sequence). The CDR3 here is CASSLGRLIGETQYF. The covered CDR3 bases are TGTGCCAGCAGCTTAGGACGGTTGATAGGGGAGACC.

About this clone: Read data end 3 residues before the CDR3 end; the end is taken from the germline J gene. The chain joins TRBV2 to TRBJ1-2; D gene ambiguous. This CDR3 is 13 amino acids long. V lost 8 bases to trimming and J lost 3 bases, with 13 bases between them. CDR1 SNHLY and CDR2 FYNNEI come from the germline V gene. Incomplete CDR3 DNA: TGTGCCAGCCTGCGACGGCAGGACTATGGC. Translated, it gives CASLRRQDYG. The full CDR3 reads CASLRRQDYGYTF. Supplemented by reference TRBV2 and TRBJ1-2, the full variable domain reads EPEVTQTPSHQVTQMGQEVILRCVPISNHLYFYWYRQILGQKVEFLVSFYNNEISEKSEIFDDQFSVERPDGSNFTLKIRSTKLEDSAMYFCASLRRQDYGYTFGSGTRLTVV.

For this clone: Read data end 3 residues before the CDR3 end; the end is taken from the germline J gene. This chain joins TRBV6-2 or TRBV6-3 and TRBJ2-1, with a weak D call TRBD2 (5 bases). The germline CDR1 and CDR2 sequences are MNHEY and SVGEGT. V dropped 7 bases and J dropped 2 bases, with 18 bases sitting between them. CDR3 length: 16 amino acids. The CDR3 DNA, read in part, is TGTGCCAGCACCGACCTACCCTCGAGGGCCTACAATGAG. Translating it yields CASTDLPSRAYNE. The complete CDR3 reads CASTDLPSRAYNEQFF.

Notes on this clone: Sequencing ends 3 residues short of the CDR3 end; the germline J gene provides the rest. The rearrangement joins TRBV11-2 to TRBJ2-7; TRBD2 matches 8 bases. V gave up 3 bases and J gave up 3 bases; unmatched junction bases: 7. Germline values: CDR1 SGHAT, CDR2 FQNNGV. The CDR3 runs to 15 residues. This CDR3 is CASSLDGLANYEQYF. The DNA read from the CDR3 is TGTGCCAGCAGCTTGGATGGACTAGCCAACTACGAG.